A selection of T cell receptor beta chains follows, all from one sample in a study of blood T cell repertoires in COVID-19. Generated by immunoSEQ multiplex PCR, the TCRdb table keeps only in-frame clones and is missing some. The sample holds about 150,000 clones, 75% to 90% seen once. The sequenced material came from peripheral blood. The receptors stem from a woman aged 55-69 years with active or convalescent COVID-19. Both conserved end residues are part of each CDR3. The D gene is left open where the match is weak. The size of a clone is reported for some rows only, either as once, few or many, or as a class for expanded clones.

j_call v_call clone_size d_call cdr3_aa cdr3_nt
TRBJ2-1 TRBV7-9 . . CASSSRLVPNEQFF TGTGCCAGCAGCTCCAGACTAGTACCCAATGAGCAGTTCTTC
TRBJ2-1 TRBV7-2 . TRBD2 CASSSGLADYNEQFF TGTGCCAGCAGCTCAGGACTAGCGGACTACAATGAGCAGTTCTTC
TRBJ2-1 TRBV20-1 . . CSAIREIEQFF TGCAGTGCTATCAGGGAAATTGAGCAGTTCTTC
TRBJ2-5 TRBV18 . TRBD2 CASSPTSGGQETQYF TGTGCCAGCTCACCAACTAGCGGGGGCCAAGAGACCCAGTACTTC
TRBJ1-1 TRBV2 . . CASSLTNTVTEAFF TGTGCCAGCAGCCTGACAAATACGGTCACTGAAGCTTTCTTT
TRBJ1-5 TRBV19 . TRBD1 CASSRQGYQPQHF TGTGCCAGTAGTCGACAGGGATATCAGCCCCAGCATTTT
TRBJ2-3 TRBV4-1 . TRBD2 CASSQETGLAEEYF TGCGCCAGCAGCCAAGAAACGGGACTAGCGGAGGAGTATTTT
TRBJ2-7 TRBV7-9 once TRBD2 CASSNGAGEQYF TGTGCCAGCAGCAACGGAGCGGGGGAGCAGTACTTC
TRBJ1-5 TRBV5-1 . TRBD1 CASSLGQGDYQPQHF TGCGCCAGCAGCCTCGGACAGGGTGACTATCAGCCCCAGCATTTT
TRBJ1-1 TRBV27 . . CASSPAGGLPEAFF TGTGCCAGCAGTCCTGCTGGGGGCTTGCCTGAAGCTTTCTTT
TRBJ1-1 TRBV6-5 . TRBD1 CASPGQGDTEAFF TGTGCCAGCCCGGGACAGGGGGACACTGAAGCTTTCTTT
TRBJ2-3 TRBV10-2 once . CASSESLAADTQYF TGCGCCAGCAGTGAGTCATTAGCAGCAGATACGCAGTATTTT
TRBJ1-1 TRBV7-2 once . CASSLEVGRDEAFF TGTGCCAGCAGCTTAGAAGTGGGGCGGGATGAAGCTTTCTTT
TRBJ2-3 TRBV7-9 . TRBD2 CASSLMRLAGSTDTQYF TGTGCCAGCAGCTTGATGAGACTAGCGGGGAGCACAGATACGCAGTATTTT
TRBJ2-7 TRBV11-2 . . CASSSLGVGETYEQYF TGTGCCAGCAGCTCTCTTGGCGTCGGGGAGACCTACGAGCAGTACTTC
TRBJ2-1 TRBV7-8 . TRBD2 CASSLVTSGYNEQFF TGTGCCAGCAGCTTAGTCACTAGCGGCTACAATGAGCAGTTCTTC
TRBJ1-1 TRBV6-5 . . CASSSRVSMGAFF TGTGCCAGCAGTTCTCGGGTCTCCATGGGAGCTTTCTTT
TRBJ2-5 TRBV7-2 once TRBD2 CASSPGLAGGFETQYF TGTGCCAGCAGCCCCGGACTAGCGGGGGGTTTTGAGACCCAGTACTTC
TRBJ2-2 TRBV4-3 . TRBD1 CASSFQVQGPGGELFF TGCGCCAGCAGCTTTCAAGTACAGGGGCCGGGCGGGGAGCTGTTTTTT
TRBJ1-1 TRBV25-1 . . CASSPPRGSEAFF TGTGCCAGTTCTCCTCCTAGGGGCTCTGAAGCTTTCTTT
TRBJ2-1 TRBV6-2/TRBV6-3 . TRBD2 CASSPLISGGYNEQFF TGTGCCAGCAGCCCCCTTATTAGCGGGGGGTACAATGAGCAGTTCTTC
TRBJ1-2 TRBV6-6 . TRBD1 CASSFGDRANYGYTF TGTGCCAGCAGTTTTGGGGACAGGGCTAACTATGGCTACACCTTC
TRBJ2-1 TRBV7-3 . TRBD1 CASSFQGVAVNEQFF TGTGCCAGCAGCTTCCAGGGGGTCGCGGTCAATGAGCAGTTCTTC
TRBJ1-1 TRBV28 . TRBD1 CASTNPPGQGTEAFF TGTGCCAGCACTAACCCGCCGGGACAGGGCACTGAAGCTTTCTTT
TRBJ1-6 TRBV5-6 . . CASSPDSGGGSPLHF TGTGCCAGCAGCCCTGACTCGGGGGGTGGGTCACCCCTCCACTTT
TRBJ2-1 TRBV13 . . CASSLEGGAFPREQFF TGTGCCAGCAGCTTGGAGGGGGGGGCCTTTCCGAGGGAGCAATTCTTC
TRBJ1-2 TRBV21-1 once . CASSKVERDSYGYTF TGTGCCAGCAGCAAAGTTGAGAGGGATTCATATGGCTACACCTTC
TRBJ1-2 TRBV18 . . CASSPTSSPNYGYTF TGTGCCAGCTCACCAACTTCGAGCCCTAACTATGGCTACACCTTC
TRBJ2-7 TRBV3-1/TRBV3-2 . TRBD2 CASSLSGVAYEQYF TGTGCCAGCAGCCTTAGCGGGGTCGCCTACGAGCAGTACTTC
TRBJ1-6 TRBV6-1 . . CASSAMHILSSYNSPLHF TGTGCCAGCAGTGCCATGCACATTTTAAGCTCCTATAATTCACCCCTCCACTTT
TRBJ1-5 TRBV19 . . CASSIDRGQPQHF TGTGCCAGTAGTATAGATCGGGGACAGCCCCAGCATTTT
TRBJ1-4 TRBV12-5 . TRBD1 CASGPGQGREKLFF TGTGCTAGTGGCCCTGGACAGGGGCGTGAAAAACTGTTTTTT
TRBJ1-5 TRBV2 . . CASSEALGANQPQHF TGTGCCAGCAGTGAAGCGCTTGGAGCTAATCAGCCCCAGCATTTT
TRBJ2-3 TRBV5-6 . . CASSRRGGVATDTQYF TGTGCCAGCAGCCGCCGAGGGGGGGTCGCCACAGATACGCAGTATTTT
TRBJ2-3 TRBV6-4 . TRBD2 CASTTSAGSTDTQYF TGTGCCAGCACCACTAGCGCCGGATCCACAGATACGCAGTATTTT
TRBJ2-7 TRBV6-5 . TRBD1 CASSYTGTASWEQYF TGTGCCAGCAGTTACACCGGGACAGCTTCTTGGGAGCAGTACTTC
TRBJ2-7 TRBV7-6 once . CASSPTGGEQYF TGTGCCAGCAGCCCTACCGGAGGCGAGCAGTACTTC
TRBJ2-7 TRBV7-9 . TRBD2 CASSLLAGRAYEQYF TGTGCCAGCAGCTTACTTGCCGGGAGGGCCTACGAGCAGTACTTC
TRBJ2-7 TRBV19 . TRBD1 CASSYDRGGYEQYF TGTGCCAGTAGTTACGACAGGGGGGGCTACGAGCAGTACTTC
TRBJ1-4 TRBV4-1 . . CASSQIRPGLATNEKLFF TGCGCCAGCAGCCAAATAAGGCCAGGCCTTGCAACTAATGAAAAACTGTTTTTT
TRBJ1-1 TRBV6-5 . . CASSTDREAFF TGTGCCAGCAGCACGGACAGAGAAGCTTTCTTT
TRBJ2-1 TRBV9 . . CASSPAAGTSYNEQFF TGTGCCAGCAGCCCAGCCGCGGGGACCTCCTACAATGAGCAGTTCTTC
TRBJ1-1 TRBV6-5 . . CASTPHRGENTEAFF TGTGCCAGCACCCCCCACCGCGGAGAGAACACTGAAGCTTTCTTT
TRBJ2-7 TRBV3-1/TRBV3-2 . TRBD2 CASSQGNLGGSREQYF TGTGCCAGCAGCCAAGGCAACCTGGGGGGGTCTCGCGAGCAGTACTTC
TRBJ2-5 TRBV13 once . CASSGSVTGPMETQYF TGTGCCAGCAGCGGGTCAGTCACAGGTCCTATGGAGACCCAGTACTTC
TRBJ2-1 TRBV5-1 . TRBD2 CASAGLAGGYNEQFF TGCGCCAGCGCGGGACTAGCGGGGGGTTACAATGAGCAGTTCTTC
TRBJ2-1 TRBV11-2 . TRBD2 CASSLTGTSVENEQFF TGTGCCAGCAGCTTAACCGGGACTAGCGTTGAGAATGAGCAGTTCTTC
TRBJ2-1 TRBV11-2 . TRBD2 CASSLALAGDISYNEQFF TGTGCCAGCAGCTTAGCACTAGCGGGGGACATTTCCTACAATGAGCAGTTCTTC
TRBJ1-4 TRBV23-1 . . CASAGGGNEKLFF TGCGCCAGCGCGGGGGGGGGAAATGAAAAACTGTTTTTT
TRBJ1-3 TRBV6-5 . . CASRLTRISGNTIYF TGTGCCAGCAGACTAACTCGGATATCTGGAAACACCATATATTTT
TRBJ2-1 TRBV3-1/TRBV3-2 . TRBD2 CASSHSGGAFYNEQFF TGTGCCAGCAGCCACAGCGGGGGGGCGTTTTACAATGAGCAGTTCTTC
TRBJ1-2 TRBV6-5 . TRBD1 CASSYSGQGDLGGYTF TGTGCCAGCAGTTACTCCGGACAGGGGGATTTGGGAGGCTACACCTTC
TRBJ2-2 TRBV7-3 . TRBD1 CASSLYSPQGANTGELFF TGTGCCAGCAGCTTATACTCTCCCCAGGGGGCGAACACCGGGGAGCTGTTTTTT
TRBJ1-6 TRBV19 few TRBD1 CASASFDRGRGSPLHF TGTGCCAGCGCATCATTTGACAGGGGGCGCGGTTCACCCCTCCACTTT
TRBJ2-1 TRBV7-6 few TRBD2 CASSSPTSGGDNEQFF TGTGCCAGCAGCTCCCCGACTAGCGGGGGGGATAATGAGCAGTTCTTC